A selection of T cell receptor beta chains follows, all from one sample in a study of CD8 T cells in ankylosing spondylitis. Each CDR3 protein is one row after TCRdb ran MiXCR on the 5' RACE reads. This sample yields a few hundred thousand distinct CDR3 sequences, of which 15% to 25% are seen a single time; around 8% belongs to the top ten. The sample taken for sequencing was blood, either unsorted or a sorted T cell fraction (not recorded which). These receptors were taken from a male donor with ankylosing spondylitis or in good health (not recorded which). The CDR3 runs from the conserved cysteine through the conserved F or W. A D gene is named only where the DNA matches it firmly.

j_call | d_call | v_call | cdr3_aa
TRBJ1-4 | . | TRBV4-1 | CASSQSGKDNEKLLF
TRBJ2-3 | . | TRBV6-2/TRBV6-3 | CASLERVSLADTQYF
TRBJ2-1 | TRBD1 | TRBV7-3 | CASSLGGDREYYNEQFF
TRBJ1-1 | . | TRBV5-1 | CASSLSAGAEAFF
TRBJ1-5 | . | TRBV20-1 | CSAREGSEHQPQHF
TRBJ2-5 | . | TRBV19 | CASSVTSQETQYF
TRBJ1-1 | TRBD1 | TRBV7-9 | CASSLVTGGLTEAFF
TRBJ2-5 | . | TRBV25-1 | CASGGLQETQYF
TRBJ1-5 | . | TRBV12-3/TRBV12-4 | CASSGGGNSNQPQHF
TRBJ2-4 | . | TRBV2 | CASSEGIGGAQNIQYF
TRBJ2-5 | TRBD2 | TRBV9 | CASSVEAGGEETQYF
TRBJ1-2 | . | TRBV6-1 | CASNHGGDNYGYTF
TRBJ2-5 | . | TRBV29-1 | CSVDIANTPETQYF
TRBJ2-5 | TRBD2 | TRBV7-6 | CASSLGTSALEETQYF
TRBJ2-1 | . | TRBV20-1 | CSASAGSSYNEQFF
TRBJ2-3 | TRBD2 | TRBV2 | CASSGTSGRTDTQYF
TRBJ1-2 | . | TRBV6-4 | CASSAQGFFGYTF
TRBJ1-5 | TRBD1 | TRBV12-3/TRBV12-4 | CASRITGAAQPQHF
TRBJ1-4 | . | TRBV6-1 | CASSEAGGVANEKLFF
TRBJ2-3 | TRBD2 | TRBV6-4 | CASSEGAGGTDTQYF
TRBJ2-1 | TRBD1 | TRBV5-6 | CASSWGQGGYNEQFF
TRBJ1-4 | TRBD1 | TRBV5-1 | CASSGQGHEKLFF
TRBJ2-2 | . | TRBV29-1 | CSVAGAGELFF
TRBJ2-5 | TRBD2 | TRBV5-1 | CASSLAWGAGEKEAQYF
TRBJ1-6 | . | TRBV11-2 | CARSLDGQGNSPLHF